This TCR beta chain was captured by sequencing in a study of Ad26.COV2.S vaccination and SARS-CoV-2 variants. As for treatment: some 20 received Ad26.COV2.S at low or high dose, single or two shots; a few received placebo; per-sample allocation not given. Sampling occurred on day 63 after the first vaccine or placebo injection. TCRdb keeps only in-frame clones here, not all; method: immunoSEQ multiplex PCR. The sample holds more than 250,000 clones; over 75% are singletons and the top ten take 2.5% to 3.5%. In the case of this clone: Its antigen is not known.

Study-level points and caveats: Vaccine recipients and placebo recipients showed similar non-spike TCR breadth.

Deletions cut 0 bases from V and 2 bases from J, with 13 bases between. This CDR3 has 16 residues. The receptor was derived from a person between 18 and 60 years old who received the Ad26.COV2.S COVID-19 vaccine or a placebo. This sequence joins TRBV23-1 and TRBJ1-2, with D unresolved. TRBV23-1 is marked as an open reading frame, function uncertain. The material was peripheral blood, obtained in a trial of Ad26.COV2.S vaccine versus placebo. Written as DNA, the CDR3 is TGCGCCAGCAGTCAATCGCTATCTCAAGGGAACTATGGCTACACCTTC. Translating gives CASSQSLSQGNYGYTF.